The sequence of this TCR beta chain was determined in a study of regulatory and conventional T cells in breast cancer (dated by TCRdb to about 2015). Preparation of the library involved PCR. The instrument was an Illumina MiSeq. TCRdb reran the public reads through fastp at Q25 and MiXCR, keeping productive beta chains. Rows matching on CDR3 protein sequence are summarized as one entry with the most common DNA and genes. This sample has under 20,000 distinct CDR3 sequences in its table, and 30% to 35% of those were observed once. Together, the top ten hold around 1.5% of the sample. This clonotype was counted between two and nine times. The antigen this receptor binds is unknown. There are no base qualities to consult, and no much larger clone falls within one base. V loses 6 bases of germline sequence and J loses 0 bases, and the interval between the two ends is 15 bases. From its cysteine to its phenylalanine, the CDR3 spans 16 amino acids. The sequence is cut down to CDR3 DNA, 48 bases in frame from base 1.

Sample: conventional T cells from blood. This TCR derives from a female donor in good health. The chain links TRBV12-3 or TRBV12-4 with TRBJ2-4; the D gene is perhaps TRBD1 or TRBD2, as each covers 5 bases. The CDR3 sequence is CASSERLGVAKNIQYF. The DNA is TGTGCCAGCAGCGAGCGACTGGGGGTAGCCAAAAACATTCAGTACTTC.